This is a list of T cell receptor beta chains from one sample in a study of T-cell memory formation after mild COVID-19. One entry per CDR3 protein results from TCRdb running MiXCR on the 5' RACE reads. The table includes 430,000 or so distinct CDR3 sequences, 20% to 30% detected once. Source material: PBMCs or a T cell subset sorted from them (not recorded which). All receptors derive from an adult woman who had mild COVID-19 (a few samples of this study predate the infection). Cell type and time point are not known. Both conserved end residues are part of each CDR3. The D gene is left open where the match is weak. Size is stated for part of the rows, as once, few or many counts, or as a class when the clone is expanded.

size,V,D,J,CDR3,DNA
few,TRBV4-1,NA,TRBJ2-3,CASSQAEVPDDTQYF,TGCGCCAGCAGCCAAGCGGAAGTCCCGGACGATACGCAGTATTTT
few,TRBV4-2,TRBD2,TRBJ2-1,CASSQDLVGTSGLGSYNEQFF,TGTGCCAGCAGCCAAGATCTCGTGGGGACTAGCGGACTTGGCTCCTACAATGAGCAGTTCTTC
many,TRBV5-1,NA,TRBJ2-1,CASSLASYNEQFF,TGTGCCAGCAGCTTAGCGTCTTACAATGAGCAGTTCTTC
NA,TRBV7-9,TRBD1,TRBJ2-7,CASSLEPSDRSYEQYF,TGTGCCAGCAGCTTAGAACCTTCGGACAGGAGCTACGAGCAGTACTTC
NA,TRBV11-3,TRBD2,TRBJ2-7,CASSLDIGSGSISYEQYF,TGTGCCAGCAGCTTAGATATTGGTAGCGGGAGTATTTCCTACGAGCAGTACTTC
few,TRBV7-9,TRBD2,TRBJ2-3,CASSAAGLAERDTQYF,TGTGCCAGCAGCGCCGCCGGACTAGCCGAACGAGATACGCAGTATTTT
few,TRBV3-1,NA,TRBJ2-2,CASSQDNGGGELFF,TGTGCCAGCAGCCAAGACAATGGCGGCGGGGAGCTGTTTTTT
few,TRBV2,NA,TRBJ2-6,CASSDVVSGANVLTF,TGTGCCAGCAGTGACGTGGTCTCTGGGGCCAACGTCCTGACTTTC
NA,TRBV28,NA,TRBJ2-3,CASSDHRTDTQYF,TGTGCCAGCAGTGACCACCGCACAGATACGCAGTATTTT
NA,TRBV5-1,TRBD1,TRBJ2-3,CASYRGSASTDTQYF,TGCGCCAGCTACAGGGGGAGTGCTAGCACAGATACGCAGTATTTT
NA,TRBV4-1,NA,TRBJ1-2,CASSQLSPGPRSTNYGYTF,TGCGCCAGCAGCCAACTGAGTCCGGGACCGAGGAGTACTAACTATGGCTACACCTTC
NA,TRBV6-5,NA,TRBJ2-6,CASSGPLPGANVLTF,TGTGCCAGCAGTGGCCCGTTACCTGGGGCCAACGTCCTGACTTTC
NA,TRBV30,TRBD2,TRBJ2-7,CAWVPSGDYEQYF,TGTGCCTGGGTTCCTAGCGGGGACTACGAGCAGTACTTC
NA,TRBV5-1,NA,TRBJ2-3,CASSLGRAGSTDTQYF,TGCGCCAGCAGCTTGGGCAGGGCGGGTAGCACAGATACGCAGTATTTT
NA,TRBV5-1,TRBD1,TRBJ2-7,CASCQDRPYEQYF,TGCGCCAGCTGCCAGGACAGGCCCTACGAGCAGTACTTC
NA,TRBV24-1,NA,TRBJ2-7,CATSAQTGYEQYF,TGTGCCACCAGTGCCCAGACAGGCTACGAGCAGTACTTC
NA,TRBV3-1,TRBD1,TRBJ2-7,CASSWTGGAYEQYF,TGTGCCAGCAGCTGGACAGGGGGGGCCTACGAGCAGTACTTC
few,TRBV6-5,NA,TRBJ2-7,CASSYSGDEQYF,TGTGCCAGCAGTTATTCGGGGGACGAGCAGTACTTC